This TCR beta chain originates from a study of blood T cell repertoires in COVID-19. Study-wide background: COVID-19 samples collected from the United States, Italy and Spain covered acute and convalescent phases. PBMCs, B-cell-depleted T cells, or T cells provided the cDNA or gDNA that made up the material.

The CDR3 contains 15 residues. Germline assignment: CDR1 KGHSH and CDR2 LQKENI. The V and J ends lost 4 bases and 4 bases respectively, with 14 bases between them. Original processing notes: The assay estimated nucleated cells by amplifying reference gene primers. Libraries were prepared by immunoSEQ multiplex PCR; TCRdb keeps only in-frame clonotypes and omits some of them. V, J and clone size are those of that table, while D and trimming were read from the DNA. The sample has 190,000 or so clones, about nine tenths seen once; the top ten hold more than 2%. Individuals drawn from approximately 22 US areas were roughly 18 to 100 years old.

Sequencing was carried out using PBMCs or T cells enriched from blood (not recorded which). V gene TRBV18 combines with J gene TRBJ2-1; D is perhaps TRBD2 (6 bases). This sequence originates from a woman in her 30s who had recovered from COVID-19. Here the CDR3 reads CASSLTGTLYNEQFF. DNA for the CDR3: TGTGCCAGCTCACTCACCGGGACTCTTTACAATGAGCAGTTCTTC.